This T cell receptor (beta chain) was recorded in a study of blood T cell repertoires in COVID-19. Sequencing used immunoSEQ multiplex PCR; TCRdb keeps in-frame clones, though not all of them. This sample has 150,000 to 200,000 clones, with roughly nine tenths found just once. The receptor comes from a man between 65 and 85 years old with active or convalescent COVID-19. The sample comprised peripheral blood.

CDR3 amino acids: CASSLRAGRARGNYGYTF. CDR3 coding DNA: TGTGCCAGCAGTTTACGCGCCGGGAGGGCCAGGGGGAACTATGGCTACACCTTC. The chain couples TRBV28 to TRBJ1-2; 7 bases are a match to TRBD1. The ends lost 2 bases at V and 2 bases at J; junction bases unmatched: 14. Germline lookup yields CDR1 MDHEN and CDR2 SYDVKM. The CDR3 extends over 18 amino acids.